These T cell receptor beta chains were read from a single sample in a study of T-cell reconstitution after alpha-beta-depleted transplantation in children. In TCRdb, the PCR reads were re-called with MiXCR into one record per CDR3 protein. This table holds almost 500,000 distinct CDR3 sequences, more than 9% found once. The sequencing here drew on PBMCs, taken before TCRalphabeta/CD19-depleted stem cell transplant. The receptors were sampled from a child between 2 and 9 years old with inherited bone marrow failure, due to receive a stem cell transplant. Both conserved end residues are part of each CDR3. The order of the fields is clone size, J gene, V gene, CDR3 length, D gene, CDR3 protein, CDR3 DNA. D genes are given only for firm matches. The size entry is marked missing in some rows and otherwise reads once, few, many or a size class.

clone_size: NA
j_call: TRBJ2-7
v_call: TRBV7-2
cdr3_length: 15
d_call: TRBD2
cdr3_aa: CASSFARLANYEQYF
cdr3_nt: TGTGCCAGCAGCTTTGCTAGACTAGCAAACTACGAGCAGTACTTC

clone_size: many
j_call: TRBJ1-3
v_call: TRBV5-1
cdr3_length: 15
d_call: TRBD1
cdr3_aa: CASSLEGGTGNTIYF
cdr3_nt: TGCGCCAGCAGCTTGGAAGGGGGCACTGGAAACACCATATATTTT

clone_size: many
j_call: TRBJ2-5
v_call: TRBV4-3
cdr3_length: 15
d_call: NA
cdr3_aa: CASSQDRSSGETQYF
cdr3_nt: TGCGCCAGCAGCCAAGATCGTAGCTCAGGGGAGACCCAGTACTTC

clone_size: few
j_call: TRBJ1-2
v_call: TRBV7-8
cdr3_length: 15
d_call: NA
cdr3_aa: CASSLRAASNYGYTF
cdr3_nt: TGTGCCAGCAGCTTAAGGGCAGCCTCTAACTATGGCTACACCTTC

clone_size: many
j_call: TRBJ1-5
v_call: TRBV7-9
cdr3_length: 14
d_call: NA
cdr3_aa: CASSHDGFNQPQHF
cdr3_nt: TGTGCCAGCAGCCATGACGGCTTCAATCAGCCCCAGCATTTT

clone_size: few
j_call: TRBJ2-2
v_call: TRBV12-3/TRBV12-4
cdr3_length: 15
d_call: NA
cdr3_aa: CASSFWRSGTGELFF
cdr3_nt: TGTGCCAGCAGTTTCTGGAGGAGCGGCACCGGGGAGCTGTTTTTT

clone_size: many
j_call: TRBJ2-7
v_call: TRBV30
cdr3_length: 11
d_call: NA
cdr3_aa: CAWSWTDEQYF
cdr3_nt: TGTGCCTGGAGCTGGACAGACGAGCAGTACTTC

clone_size: many
j_call: TRBJ2-3
v_call: TRBV10-1
cdr3_length: 16
d_call: TRBD2
cdr3_aa: CASSPTLAEGTDTQYF
cdr3_nt: TGCGCCAGCAGCCCCACTCTAGCGGAGGGCACAGATACGCAGTATTTT

clone_size: NA
j_call: TRBJ1-6
v_call: TRBV11-2
cdr3_length: 19
d_call: NA
cdr3_aa: CASSLGAQDISLPWSPLHF
cdr3_nt: TGTGCCAGCAGCTTAGGGGCCCAGGACATTTCTCTCCCTTGGTCACCCCTCCACTTT

clone_size: many
j_call: TRBJ2-1
v_call: TRBV7-9
cdr3_length: 14
d_call: TRBD2
cdr3_aa: CASSLVGRGNEQFF
cdr3_nt: TGTGCCAGCAGCTTAGTGGGGAGGGGCAATGAGCAGTTCTTC

clone_size: many
j_call: TRBJ2-1
v_call: TRBV12-3/TRBV12-4
cdr3_length: 15
d_call: NA
cdr3_aa: CASSPGQNSYNEQFF
cdr3_nt: TGTGCCAGCAGTCCCGGACAGAACTCCTACAATGAGCAGTTCTTC

clone_size: NA
j_call: TRBJ2-2
v_call: TRBV9
cdr3_length: 18
d_call: NA
cdr3_aa: CASSVAPLQGMGTGELFF
cdr3_nt: TGTGCCAGCAGCGTAGCCCCCCTGCAAGGGATGGGCACCGGGGAGCTGTTTTTT

clone_size: many
j_call: TRBJ2-1
v_call: TRBV6-5
cdr3_length: 14
d_call: NA
cdr3_aa: CASSHPSRYNEQFF
cdr3_nt: TGTGCCAGCAGTCACCCCTCTAGATACAATGAGCAGTTCTTC

clone_size: many
j_call: TRBJ1-4
v_call: TRBV7-9
cdr3_length: 14
d_call: TRBD1
cdr3_aa: CASSLDRGREKLFF
cdr3_nt: TGTGCCAGCAGCTTGGACAGGGGTCGGGAAAAACTGTTTTTT

clone_size: few
j_call: TRBJ1-5
v_call: TRBV28
cdr3_length: 17
d_call: NA
cdr3_aa: CASSLRHPYDSNQPQHF
cdr3_nt: TGTGCCAGCAGTTTACGCCACCCCTATGATAGCAATCAGCCCCAGCATTTT

clone_size: NA
j_call: TRBJ2-3
v_call: TRBV19
cdr3_length: 17
d_call: TRBD2
cdr3_aa: CASSKLTGLAGTDTQYF
cdr3_nt: TGTGCCAGTAGCAAACTAACCGGACTAGCGGGCACAGATACGCAGTATTTT

clone_size: many
j_call: TRBJ2-1
v_call: TRBV4-3
cdr3_length: 20
d_call: TRBD2
cdr3_aa: CASSQAGLAGGPSSYNEQFF
cdr3_nt: TGCGCCAGCAGCCAAGCGGGACTAGCGGGAGGCCCAAGCTCCTACAATGAGCAGTTCTTC